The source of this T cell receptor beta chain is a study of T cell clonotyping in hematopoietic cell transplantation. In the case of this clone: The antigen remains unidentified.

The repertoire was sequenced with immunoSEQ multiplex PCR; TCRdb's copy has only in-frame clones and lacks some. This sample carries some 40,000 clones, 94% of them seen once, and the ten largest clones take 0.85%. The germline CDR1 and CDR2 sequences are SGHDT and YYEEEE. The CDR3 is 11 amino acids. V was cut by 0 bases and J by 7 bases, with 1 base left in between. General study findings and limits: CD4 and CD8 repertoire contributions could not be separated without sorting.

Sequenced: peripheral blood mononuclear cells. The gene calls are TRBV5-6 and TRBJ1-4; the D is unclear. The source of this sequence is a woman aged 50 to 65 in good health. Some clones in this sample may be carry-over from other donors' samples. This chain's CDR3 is CASSLGEKLFF. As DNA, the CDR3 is TGTGCCAGCAGCTTGGGTGAAAAACTGTTTTTT.